The sequence of this TCR beta chain was determined in a study of cytomegalovirus exposure and HLA in healthy donors. The overall study: The roughly 120 validation repertoires matched the 666 first-cohort repertoires in platform, a later analysis reported.

About this clone: What it recognizes is unknown.

Libraries were prepared by immunoSEQ multiplex PCR; TCRdb keeps only in-frame clonotypes and omits some of them. The sample shows fewer than 200,000 clones, about 90% of them seen only once. General study points: Three chains linked to CMV were shown in vitro to be specific for CMV antigens. The classifier reportedly diagnosed cytomegalovirus status with high sensitivity and specificity.

The donors were in the 120-subject validation cohort, distinct from the approximately 700-subject first cohort. Unmatched junction bases numbered 6, after V lost 3 bases and J lost 0 bases. The CDR3 spans 18 residues. Germline V gives CDR1 MDHEN, CDR2 SYDVKM. The sample consisted of PBMCs. The J gene is TRBJ2-2, the V gene TRBV28; TRBD2 aligns across 11 bases. The TCR originated in a woman in her 30s in good health and CMV-seronegative. The CDR3 spells CASSLVTSGGANTGELFF. For the CDR3, the DNA is TGTGCCAGCAGTTTGGTAACTAGCGGGGGCGCGAACACCGGGGAGCTGTTTTTT.